This T cell receptor (beta chain) was captured by sequencing in a study of blood T cell repertoires in COVID-19. Study-wide background: COVID-19 samples, acute and convalescent, were from the United States, Italy and Spain.

The germline CDR1 and CDR2 sequences are GTSNPN and SVGIG (reference sequence). This CDR3 contains 11 residues. Deletions cut 3 bases from V and 14 bases from J, with 14 bases between. The protocol was immunoSEQ multiplex PCR, while the TCRdb copy is restricted to in-frame clones and leaves out a portion. The table records approximately 260,000 clones, approximately 89% of them present only once. The V gene is TRBV30, the J gene TRBJ2-1; maybe TRBD2 (6 bases). Input material: peripheral blood. This receptor was obtained from a woman aged 65 to 85 with COVID-19, enrolled during active disease. CDR3 coding DNA: TGTGCCTGGAGCCGGCGGGGTGCTGAGTTCTTC. It codes for CAWSRRGAEFF.